Listed below are T cell receptor beta chains from one sample, sequenced in a study of T cell repertoires in cytomegalovirus infection. One entry per CDR3 protein results from TCRdb running MiXCR on the reads. The table has approximately 990,000 distinct CDR3 sequences, about a third seen once. Their antigens remain unidentified. Material: cultured CD8+ T cells from PBMCs, obtained from culture after CMV antigen stimulation. The receptors shown here come from a human donor in good health (CMV status not recorded). Some clones in this sample may be carry-over from other donors' samples. Each CDR3 is given with its conserved first and last residue. The D gene is left open where the match is weak. Some rows have no size entry. The others give once, few or many, or a class for an expanded clone.

d_call: TRBD1; v_call: TRBV29-1; clone_size: few; j_call: TRBJ1-5; cdr3_length: 15; cdr3_aa: CSVLVGGASGQPQHF; cdr3_nt: TGCAGCGTTTTGGTAGGGGGCGCTTCAGGTCAGCCCCAGCATTTT
d_call: NA; v_call: TRBV7-6; clone_size: few; j_call: TRBJ2-7; cdr3_length: 16; cdr3_aa: CASSPLTGPLTYEQYF; cdr3_nt: TGTGCCAGCAGCCCGCTGACAGGACCTTTGACCTACGAGCAGTACTTC
d_call: NA; v_call: TRBV7-9; clone_size: few; j_call: TRBJ1-1; cdr3_length: 15; cdr3_aa: CASSFTSGRNTEAFF; cdr3_nt: TGTGCCAGCAGCTTTACCTCGGGGAGGAACACTGAAGCTTTCTTT
d_call: TRBD2; v_call: TRBV28; clone_size: NA; j_call: TRBJ2-5; cdr3_length: 16; cdr3_aa: CASLLTGLAGQETQYF; cdr3_nt: TGTGCCAGCCTTCTCACAGGACTAGCGGGGCAAGAGACCCAGTACTTC
d_call: NA; v_call: TRBV6-5; clone_size: NA; j_call: TRBJ2-5; cdr3_length: 11; cdr3_aa: CASSYSQTQYF; cdr3_nt: TGTGCCAGCAGTTACTCACAGACCCAGTACTTC
d_call: TRBD1; v_call: TRBV19; clone_size: NA; j_call: TRBJ1-2; cdr3_length: 15; cdr3_aa: CASSVRDSSNYGYTF; cdr3_nt: TGTGCCAGTAGTGTCCGGGACAGCTCTAACTATGGCTACACCTTC
d_call: NA; v_call: TRBV2; clone_size: NA; j_call: TRBJ2-3; cdr3_length: 16; cdr3_aa: CASKMARSRWTDTQYF; cdr3_nt: TGTGCCAGCAAGATGGCCCGGTCCCGGTGGACAGATACGCAGTATTTT
d_call: NA; v_call: TRBV7-2; clone_size: NA; j_call: TRBJ2-5; cdr3_length: 16; cdr3_aa: CASSPPWAPGEETQYF; cdr3_nt: TGTGCCAGCAGCCCCCCCTGGGCCCCAGGGGAAGAGACCCAGTACTTC
d_call: NA; v_call: TRBV7-2; clone_size: many; j_call: TRBJ1-1; cdr3_length: 13; cdr3_aa: CASSLGTWIEAFF; cdr3_nt: TGTGCCAGCAGCTTGGGGACGTGGATTGAAGCTTTCTTT
d_call: NA; v_call: TRBV12-3/TRBV12-4; clone_size: many; j_call: TRBJ1-4; cdr3_length: 14; cdr3_aa: CASDPDRLNEKLFF; cdr3_nt: TGTGCCAGCGATCCCGACAGGTTGAATGAAAAACTGTTTTTT
d_call: TRBD2; v_call: TRBV4-1; clone_size: NA; j_call: TRBJ2-5; cdr3_length: 16; cdr3_aa: CASSQGETSGGETQYF; cdr3_nt: TGCGCCAGCAGCCAAGGAGAGACTAGCGGGGGAGAGACCCAGTACTTC
d_call: TRBD1; v_call: TRBV5-6; clone_size: many; j_call: TRBJ1-5; cdr3_length: 15; cdr3_aa: CASSRTGVGNQPQHF; cdr3_nt: TGTGCCAGCAGCCGGACAGGGGTGGGCAATCAGCCCCAGCATTTT
d_call: TRBD1; v_call: TRBV12-3/TRBV12-4; clone_size: few; j_call: TRBJ2-3; cdr3_length: 15; cdr3_aa: CASSSQGASTDTQYF; cdr3_nt: TGTGCCAGCAGTTCACAGGGGGCGAGCACAGATACGCAGTATTTT
d_call: NA; v_call: TRBV20-1; clone_size: few; j_call: TRBJ1-1; cdr3_length: 17; cdr3_aa: CSARASDSDRPNTEAFF; cdr3_nt: TGCAGTGCTAGAGCGAGCGATTCTGACCGACCGAACACTGAAGCTTTCTTT
d_call: TRBD1; v_call: TRBV15; clone_size: NA; j_call: TRBJ1-5; cdr3_length: 16; cdr3_aa: CATSGDRVRANQPQHF; cdr3_nt: TGTGCCACCAGCGGGGACAGGGTAAGGGCGAATCAGCCCCAGCATTTT
d_call: NA; v_call: TRBV7-2; clone_size: many; j_call: TRBJ2-7; cdr3_length: 15; cdr3_aa: CASSLFPDRNYEQYF; cdr3_nt: TGTGCCAGCAGCTTATTCCCTGACAGGAACTACGAGCAGTACTTC
d_call: NA; v_call: TRBV6-5; clone_size: few; j_call: TRBJ2-1; cdr3_length: 14; cdr3_aa: CASSYLGLPNEQFF; cdr3_nt: TGTGCCAGCAGTTACTTGGGACTTCCCAATGAGCAGTTCTTC
d_call: NA; v_call: TRBV20-1; clone_size: NA; j_call: TRBJ2-3; cdr3_length: 13; cdr3_aa: CSARGRDEDTQYF; cdr3_nt: TGCAGTGCTAGAGGCAGGGACGAAGATACGCAGTATTTT
d_call: NA; v_call: TRBV7-2; clone_size: many; j_call: TRBJ1-2; cdr3_length: 13; cdr3_aa: CASSQRQSYGYTF; cdr3_nt: TGTGCCAGCAGCCAACGACAGAGCTATGGCTACACCTTC
d_call: NA; v_call: TRBV2; clone_size: NA; j_call: TRBJ2-1; cdr3_length: 11; cdr3_aa: CAIHTYNEQFF; cdr3_nt: TGTGCCATACACACCTACAATGAGCAGTTCTTC
d_call: TRBD1; v_call: TRBV15; clone_size: NA; j_call: TRBJ1-1; cdr3_length: 15; cdr3_aa: CATSRDRKDRSEAFF; cdr3_nt: TGTGCCACCAGCAGAGATCGGAAGGACAGGAGTGAAGCTTTCTTT
d_call: NA; v_call: TRBV27; clone_size: many; j_call: TRBJ1-5; cdr3_length: 14; cdr3_aa: CASSAQGSNQPQHF; cdr3_nt: TGTGCCAGCTCCGCTCAGGGTAGCAATCAGCCCCAGCATTTT
d_call: NA; v_call: TRBV12-3/TRBV12-4; clone_size: NA; j_call: TRBJ1-2; cdr3_length: 14; cdr3_aa: CASSPKGRLYGYTF; cdr3_nt: TGTGCCAGCAGTCCTAAGGGACGCCTCTATGGCTACACCTTC
d_call: NA; v_call: TRBV27; clone_size: NA; j_call: TRBJ2-7; cdr3_length: 13; cdr3_aa: CASRLSVAYEQYF; cdr3_nt: TGTGCCAGCAGGCTGTCAGTCGCCTACGAGCAGTACTTC
d_call: NA; v_call: TRBV12-3/TRBV12-4; clone_size: few; j_call: TRBJ2-7; cdr3_length: 13; cdr3_aa: CASSLASGEEQYF; cdr3_nt: TGTGCCAGCAGTTTAGCGTCGGGGGAAGAGCAGTACTTC
d_call: NA; v_call: TRBV7-8; clone_size: many; j_call: TRBJ2-1; cdr3_length: 14; cdr3_aa: CASSLGSINNEQFF; cdr3_nt: TGTGCCAGCAGCTTAGGGTCCATAAACAATGAGCAGTTCTTC
d_call: NA; v_call: TRBV11-1; clone_size: NA; j_call: TRBJ2-1; cdr3_length: 19; cdr3_aa: CASRSPSPVGHSSYNEQFF; cdr3_nt: TGTGCCAGCAGATCTCCCAGCCCGGTGGGACATAGCTCCTACAATGAGCAGTTCTTC
d_call: NA; v_call: TRBV2; clone_size: NA; j_call: TRBJ1-1; cdr3_length: 14; cdr3_aa: CASSEGGALDEAFF; cdr3_nt: TGTGCCAGCAGTGAGGGGGGCGCCTTGGATGAAGCTTTCTTT
d_call: NA; v_call: TRBV6-2/TRBV6-3; clone_size: NA; j_call: TRBJ1-1; cdr3_length: 14; cdr3_aa: CASSYDGLNTEAFF; cdr3_nt: TGTGCCAGCAGTTACGACGGTCTGAACACTGAAGCTTTCTTT
d_call: NA; v_call: TRBV19; clone_size: few; j_call: TRBJ2-3; cdr3_length: 17; cdr3_aa: CASSILIQQGTTDTQYF; cdr3_nt: TGTGCCAGTAGTATCCTCATCCAGCAGGGAACGACAGATACGCAGTATTTT
d_call: TRBD1; v_call: TRBV13; clone_size: NA; j_call: TRBJ1-2; cdr3_length: 15; cdr3_aa: CASTPGTVPNYGYTF; cdr3_nt: TGTGCCAGCACCCCTGGGACAGTGCCTAACTATGGCTACACCTTC
d_call: TRBD2; v_call: TRBV5-5; clone_size: few; j_call: TRBJ2-1; cdr3_length: 16; cdr3_aa: CASSTLAGDPDNEQFF; cdr3_nt: TGTGCCAGCAGCACACTAGCGGGGGATCCTGACAATGAGCAGTTCTTC
d_call: NA; v_call: TRBV7-9; clone_size: NA; j_call: TRBJ1-1; cdr3_length: 12; cdr3_aa: CASSSNRLGAFF; cdr3_nt: TGTGCCAGCAGCTCGAACAGGCTGGGGGCTTTCTTT
d_call: TRBD1; v_call: TRBV11-1; clone_size: many; j_call: TRBJ1-1; cdr3_length: 17; cdr3_aa: CASSLARTGNLLSQAFF; cdr3_nt: TGTGCCAGCAGCTTAGCGCGGACAGGGAACCTGTTATCGCAAGCTTTCTTT
d_call: NA; v_call: TRBV11-2; clone_size: NA; j_call: TRBJ1-1; cdr3_length: 18; cdr3_aa: CASSPYQGLALGHTEAFF; cdr3_nt: TGTGCCAGCAGCCCCTACCAGGGACTTGCCTTAGGTCACACTGAAGCTTTCTTT
d_call: TRBD1; v_call: TRBV12-3/TRBV12-4; clone_size: many; j_call: TRBJ2-7; cdr3_length: 15; cdr3_aa: CASRQTGANIYEQYF; cdr3_nt: TGTGCCAGCAGACAGACAGGGGCTAACATCTACGAGCAGTACTTC
d_call: NA; v_call: TRBV7-8; clone_size: many; j_call: TRBJ1-6; cdr3_length: 17; cdr3_aa: CASTTRGRVTWNSPLHF; cdr3_nt: TGTGCCAGCACCACCCGGGGGCGGGTAACGTGGAATTCACCCCTCCACTTT
d_call: TRBD1; v_call: TRBV7-9; clone_size: NA; j_call: TRBJ2-1; cdr3_length: 14; cdr3_aa: CASTRDRGTNEQFF; cdr3_nt: TGTGCCAGCACCCGGGACAGGGGTACAAATGAGCAGTTCTTC
d_call: NA; v_call: TRBV15; clone_size: few; j_call: TRBJ1-5; cdr3_length: 14; cdr3_aa: CATSRGFAGQPQHF; cdr3_nt: TGTGCCACCAGCAGAGGCTTTGCGGGACAGCCCCAGCATTTT
d_call: TRBD1; v_call: TRBV11-3; clone_size: NA; j_call: TRBJ2-7; cdr3_length: 14; cdr3_aa: CASSPDRENHEQYF; cdr3_nt: TGTGCCAGCAGCCCGGACAGGGAGAACCACGAGCAGTACTTC
d_call: NA; v_call: TRBV29-1; clone_size: few; j_call: TRBJ1-2; cdr3_length: 13; cdr3_aa: CSVTTGDSYGYTF; cdr3_nt: TGCAGCGTTACCACCGGGGATTCCTATGGCTACACCTTC
d_call: NA; v_call: TRBV6-2/TRBV6-3; clone_size: few; j_call: TRBJ1-2; cdr3_length: 16; cdr3_aa: CASSHDEQVANYGYTF; cdr3_nt: TGTGCCAGCAGCCATGATGAACAGGTGGCTAACTATGGCTACACCTTC
d_call: TRBD1; v_call: TRBV12-3/TRBV12-4; clone_size: NA; j_call: TRBJ1-2; cdr3_length: 14; cdr3_aa: CASTKGQGNYGYTF; cdr3_nt: TGTGCCAGCACCAAGGGACAGGGGAACTATGGCTACACCTTC
d_call: NA; v_call: TRBV2; clone_size: few; j_call: TRBJ2-7; cdr3_length: 12; cdr3_aa: CASSRWGSEQYF; cdr3_nt: TGTGCCAGCAGCAGGTGGGGCAGCGAGCAGTACTTC
d_call: NA; v_call: TRBV7-8; clone_size: many; j_call: TRBJ1-5; cdr3_length: 15; cdr3_aa: CASSLRGQSNQPQHF; cdr3_nt: TGTGCCAGCAGCTTAAGGGGACAAAGCAATCAGCCCCAGCATTTT
d_call: NA; v_call: TRBV7-8; clone_size: NA; j_call: TRBJ1-2; cdr3_length: 16; cdr3_aa: CASSLGAQGLDYGYTF; cdr3_nt: TGTGCCAGCAGCCTTGGGGCTCAGGGTCTTGACTATGGCTACACCTTC
d_call: TRBD1; v_call: TRBV11-2; clone_size: few; j_call: TRBJ2-7; cdr3_length: 15; cdr3_aa: CASSLDLGQGDEQYF; cdr3_nt: TGTGCCAGCAGCTTAGATCTGGGACAGGGCGACGAGCAGTACTTC
d_call: NA; v_call: TRBV27; clone_size: few; j_call: TRBJ2-3; cdr3_length: 14; cdr3_aa: CASSPSQGVGTQYF; cdr3_nt: TGTGCCAGCAGTCCGTCGCAGGGAGTGGGTACGCAGTATTTT
d_call: NA; v_call: TRBV15; clone_size: NA; j_call: TRBJ2-5; cdr3_length: 13; cdr3_aa: CATSRETWETQYF; cdr3_nt: TGTGCCACCAGCAGGGAGACGTGGGAGACCCAGTACTTC
d_call: TRBD1; v_call: TRBV7-9; clone_size: few; j_call: TRBJ2-5; cdr3_length: 15; cdr3_aa: CASSLPDRGQETQYF; cdr3_nt: TGTGCCAGCAGCTTACCGGACAGGGGGCAGGAGACCCAGTACTTC
d_call: NA; v_call: TRBV27; clone_size: NA; j_call: TRBJ2-7; cdr3_length: 15; cdr3_aa: CASTRGWGAVYEQYF; cdr3_nt: TGTGCCAGCACAAGGGGATGGGGGGCCGTTTACGAGCAGTACTTC
d_call: TRBD2; v_call: TRBV6-8; clone_size: NA; j_call: TRBJ2-3; cdr3_length: 16; cdr3_aa: CASSYDAGGALDTQYF; cdr3_nt: TGTGCCAGCAGTTACGATGCGGGGGGGGCCCTAGATACGCAGTATTTT
d_call: NA; v_call: TRBV19; clone_size: NA; j_call: TRBJ1-2; cdr3_length: 12; cdr3_aa: CASQEYNYGYTF; cdr3_nt: TGTGCCAGTCAGGAGTATAACTATGGCTACACCTTC
d_call: NA; v_call: TRBV4-1; clone_size: NA; j_call: TRBJ1-1; cdr3_length: 16; cdr3_aa: CASSQASGLKNTEAFF; cdr3_nt: TGCGCCAGCAGCCAGGCGTCGGGGTTGAAGAACACTGAAGCTTTCTTT
d_call: TRBD1; v_call: TRBV7-9; clone_size: few; j_call: TRBJ1-2; cdr3_length: 15; cdr3_aa: CASSPKQGINYGYTF; cdr3_nt: TGTGCCAGCAGCCCCAAACAGGGGATTAACTATGGCTACACCTTC
d_call: TRBD1; v_call: TRBV2; clone_size: few; j_call: TRBJ1-4; cdr3_length: 14; cdr3_aa: CASSRQGAGEKLFF; cdr3_nt: TGTGCCAGCAGCAGACAGGGGGCCGGGGAAAAACTGTTTTTT
d_call: TRBD1; v_call: TRBV6-2/TRBV6-3; clone_size: NA; j_call: TRBJ1-1; cdr3_length: 15; cdr3_aa: CASSYYRGLNTEAFF; cdr3_nt: TGTGCCAGCAGTTACTACAGGGGTCTGAACACTGAAGCTTTCTTT